These 18 T cell receptor beta chains originate from one sample sequenced in a study of shared clonotypes between healthy human individuals. Naive CD8 cells, CD45RO-negative and positively selected for CCR7, excluded terminally differentiated effector memory CD45RA+ cells. Repertoires were generated with immunoSEQ multiplex PCR, while TCRdb's copy carries only in-frame clones and drops some. Altogether roughly 2,000,000 clones are present, about 94% being singletons, with the ten largest covering 1% to 1.5%. Sequenced sample: naive CD8+ T cells sorted from blood. These receptors came from a man aged 18 to 35 in good health.

The chain combines TRBV30 with TRBJ2-1, with D unclear. Germline V gene sequence: CDR1 GTSNPN, CDR2 SVGIG (reference sequence). The length of the CDR3 is 14 residues. V was trimmed by 3 bases and J by 2 bases, leaving 11 bases between them. CDR3 in amino acids: CAWRPRSTYNEQFF. In DNA form, the CDR3 reads TGTGCCTGGAGACCCAGGTCCACCTACAATGAGCAGTTCTTC.

This clone appeared once. Here the CDR3 reads CASSDLGQGRTSPYEQYF. CDR3 nucleotides: TGTGCCAGCAGTGACCTGGGACAGGGGCGGACTAGCCCCTACGAGCAGTACTTC. The chain employs TRBV6-1 and TRBJ2-7, with TRBD1 matching 10 bases. This CDR3 is 18 amino acids long. The J segment lost 2 bases and the V segment lost 3 bases, leaving 13 bases of the junction unmatched. The V gene's germline CDR1 is MNHNS and CDR2 SASEGT.

The rearrangement joins TRBV5-8 to TRBJ2-7, with 7 bases matching TRBD2. The CDR3 extends over 17 amino acids. CDR1 is SGHTS and CDR2 is YDEGEE in the germline V gene. The J segment lost 1 base and the V segment lost 5 bases, leaving 15 bases of the junction unmatched. The CDR3 DNA reads as TGTGCCAGCAGTTTATATGTTAGCGGGCTAGGGTCCTACGAGCAGTACTTC. Amino acid sequence: CASSLYVSGLGSYEQYF.

The CDR3 reads CASSPAGSGGREQETQYF. The CDR3 DNA is TGTGCCAGCAGCCCAGCCGGGAGCGGGGGCCGGGAACAAGAGACCCAGTACTTC. The gene calls are TRBV13 and TRBJ2-5, with TRBD2 matching over 8 bases. J gave up 2 bases and V 5 bases, and 16 bases lay outside the gene matches. The CDR3 consists of 18 residues. Germline assignment: CDR1 PRHDT and CDR2 FYEKMQ (reference sequence).

The V gene is TRBV29-1, the J gene TRBJ2-7; D uncertain. The CDR3 runs 15 residues. V was clipped by 0 bases and J by 1 base, with 13 bases between them. Germline CDR1 and CDR2: SQVTM and ANQGSEA. The CDR3 region is CSVEEAAGTSYEQYF. CDR3 in DNA: TGCAGCGTTGAAGAAGCTGCAGGAACGTCCTACGAGCAGTACTTC.

This sequence joins TRBV7-9 and TRBJ1-6; tentatively, D is TRBD1 (5 bases). The CDR3 is 15 residues long. CDR1 SEHNR and CDR2 FQNEAQ come from the germline V gene (reference sequence). Trimming removed 5 bases from V and 7 bases from J, with 15 bases in between. The CDR3 here is CASSTNRQSNSPLHF. The CDR3 bases are TGTGCCAGCAGCACGAACCGACAGTCCAATTCACCCCTCCACTTT. The full variable domain, its missing parts supplied by reference TRBV7-9 and TRBJ1-6, is DTGVSQNPRHKITKRGQNVTFRCDPISEHNRLYWYRQTLGQGPEFLTYFQNEAQLEKSRLLSDRFSAERPKGSFSTLEIQRTEQGDSAMYLCASSTNRQSNSPLHFGNGTRLTVT.

This chain joins TRBV6-1 and TRBJ2-7; D might be TRBD2 (5 bases). V lost 6 bases to trimming and J lost 3 bases, with 18 bases between them. Germline V gene lookup returns CDR1 MNHNS and CDR2 SASEGT. This CDR3 has 15 residues. The CDR3 DNA reads TGTGCCAGCAGGGCTGAGGACTCTGGGATCTACGAGCAGTACTTC. It translates to CASRAEDSGIYEQYF.

The chain uses TRBV4-1 and TRBJ1-2; 9 bases are shared with TRBD1. Germline V gene lookup returns CDR1 MGHRA and CDR2 YSYEKL. J gave up 10 bases and V 3 bases, and 9 bases lay outside the gene matches. The CDR3 extends over 14 amino acids. DNA of the CDR3: TGCGCCAGCAGCCAGTCCGGACAGGGGCCAGACTACACCTTC. This gives the protein CASSQSGQGPDYTF.

This sequence joins TRBV7-9 and TRBJ1-5; a possible D gene is TRBD1 (5 bases). Deletions cut 2 bases from V and 3 bases from J, with 14 bases between. The CDR3 runs 16 residues. Germline-derived CDR1 and CDR2 are SEHNR and FQNEAQ (reference sequence). The CDR3 nucleotides are TGTGCCAGCAGCTTATTTGTCAGGGCCCCCAATCAGCCCCAGCATTTT. Translated: CASSLFVRAPNQPQHF.

The chain recombines TRBV19 with TRBJ1-6; D might be TRBD1 (5 bases). The CDR3 is 14 residues long. The V gene lost 3 bases and the J gene lost 8 bases, with 11 bases spanning the gap. The V gene's germline CDR1 is LNHDA and CDR2 SQIVND (reference sequence). This CDR3 is CASSMGGLDSPLHF. In DNA form, the CDR3 reads TGTGCCAGTAGTATGGGGGGTTTGGATTCACCCCTCCACTTT.

The rearrangement joins TRBV6-1 to TRBJ2-7; D might be TRBD2 (6 bases). Germline CDR1 is MNHNS and CDR2 is SASEGT. Deletions cut 1 base from V and 4 bases from J, with 14 bases between. The CDR3 covers 15 residues. CDR3 residues: CASSEEGFGGYEQYF. The CDR3 DNA sequence: TGTGCCAGCAGTGAAGAGGGCTTTGGGGGGTACGAGCAGTACTTC.

The chain has TRBV4-1 and TRBJ2-7; TRBD1 matches at 8 bases. After removal of 4 bases from V and 1 base from J, the junction contained 12 bases not matched to a gene. Germline CDR1 reads MGHRA; CDR2 reads YSYEKL. The CDR3 contains 17 residues. The CDR3 coding sequence is TGCGCCAGCAGCCCTCGAGGTGGGACAGGCCAATCCTACGAGCAGTACTTC. Its protein product is CASSPRGGTGQSYEQYF.

The rearrangement uses TRBV4-3 and TRBJ2-5; 8 bases are a match to TRBD1. The V and J ends lost 4 bases and 5 bases, in that order; junction bases with no gene match: 6. CDR1 and CDR2 from the germline V gene are LGHNA and YSLEER. This CDR3 region has 14 residues. The CDR3 nucleotides read TGCGCCAGCAGCCTTCAGGGGGCCGGGGAGACCCAGTACTTC. Amino acids: CASSLQGAGETQYF.

This clone was counted once. The rearrangement links TRBV4-1 to TRBJ2-5; 13 nucleotides agree with TRBD2. Losses at the gene ends were 4 bases for V and 5 bases for J; bases not matched to a gene: 4. Germline lookup yields CDR1 MGHRA and CDR2 YSYEKL. CDR3 length: 15 amino acids. CDR3 nucleotides: TGCGCCAGCAGCCCCCGGACTAGCGGGAGTGAGACCCAGTACTTC. It translates to CASSPRTSGSETQYF.

The V and J genes are TRBV2 and TRBJ2-7; no clear D gene. Trimming removed 10 bases at V and 2 bases at J, with 15 bases between. The CDR3 is 13 residues long. Germline V gene data show CDR1 as SNHLY and CDR2 as FYNNEI. The CDR3 spells CAILGPGTYEQYF. CDR3 nucleotides: TGTGCCATCCTTGGACCAGGAACCTACGAGCAGTACTTC.

The rearrangement joins TRBV7-2 to TRBJ2-5; 9 nucleotides line up with TRBD1. CDR3 length: 16 residues. Germline V gene data show CDR1 as SGHTA and CDR2 as FQGNSA. J was trimmed by 5 bases and V by 8 bases; bases with no gene match: 15. CDR3 region: CASPEDGTGFLETQYF. The CDR3 bases are TGTGCCAGCCCAGAGGACGGGACAGGGTTCTTGGAGACCCAGTACTTC.

The rearrangement joins TRBV10-3 to TRBJ1-1; 10 bases agree with TRBD1. Germline V CDR1 and CDR2: ENHRY, SYGVKD. CDR3 length: 14 amino acids. V was clipped by 6 bases and J by 5 bases; unmatched bases: 6. The CDR3 DNA is TGTGCCATCAGCCCGGGACAGGGGAGGACTGAAGCTTTCTTT. As protein: CAISPGQGRTEAFF.

V gene TRBV25-1 combines with J gene TRBJ1-1; D might be TRBD1 (5 bases). This CDR3 spans 13 amino acids. CDR1 is MGHDK, CDR2 SYGVNS, per germline. V dropped 2 bases and J dropped 6 bases, with 10 bases sitting between them. The CDR3 bases are TGTGCCAGCAGTGAAGTGGGGGGGGCTGAAGCTTTCTTT. This translates into CASSEVGGAEAFF.